Following are 10 T cell receptor beta chains from one sample sequenced in a study of blood T cell repertoires in COVID-19. The protocol was immunoSEQ multiplex PCR, while the TCRdb copy is restricted to in-frame clones and leaves out a portion. The sample holds some 250,000 clones, 85% to 90% seen once. The specimen was peripheral blood. These receptors all stem from a woman in her 40s who had recovered from COVID-19.

The genes are TRBV11-3 and TRBJ1-1, with D perhaps matching TRBD1 (5 bases). CDR3 length: 15 amino acids. Per the germline V gene, CDR1 is SGHNT and CDR2 is YENEEA. The V gene lost 4 bases and the J gene lost 0 bases, with 12 bases spanning the gap. The CDR3 sequence: CASSYTGHLNTEAFF. The CDR3, as DNA: TGTGCCAGCAGCTATACAGGACACCTGAACACTGAAGCTTTCTTT.

The gene calls are TRBV6-6 and TRBJ2-1, with 7 bases fitting TRBD2. Germline V gene sequence: CDR1 MNHNY, CDR2 SVGAGI (reference sequence). There are 13 residues in the CDR3. Losses at the gene ends were 8 bases for V and 9 bases for J; bases not matched to a gene: 10. CDR3 DNA sequence: TGTGCCAGCTCCGCGGGAGTTGGGCGTGAGCAGTTCTTC. Translation gives CASSAGVGREQFF.

The chain joins TRBV25-1 to TRBJ1-2, with D possibly TRBD1 on 5 matching bases. This CDR3 is built from 12 residues. Trimming took off 3 bases at V and 8 bases at J, with 10 bases between the two ends. Germline CDR1 MGHDK, CDR2 SYGVNS. The CDR3 region has the DNA TGTGCCAGCAGTGACAGGGTCGAGGGCTACACCTTC. Protein: CASSDRVEGYTF.

The chain recombines TRBV5-5 with TRBJ1-2; the D gene is possibly TRBD1 (6 bases). The CDR3 consists of 13 residues. Trimming stripped 5 bases from V and 4 bases from J, with 12 bases between. In germline, CDR1 is SGHKS, CDR2 YYEKEE (reference sequence). The CDR3 protein is CASREQGPYGYTF. DNA for the CDR3: TGTGCCAGCAGAGAACAGGGCCCCTATGGCTACACCTTC.

This clone was recorded only once. V and J are TRBV10-3 and TRBJ2-4; TRBD2 agrees at 7 bases. Germline V gives CDR1 ENHRY, CDR2 SYGVKD. V gave up 0 bases and J gave up 9 bases; unmatched junction bases: 5. The CDR3 is 14 residues long. In DNA form, the CDR3 reads TGTGCCATCAGTGAGTCGACGGGGGGTGGCATTCAGTACTTC. Translated: CAISESTGGGIQYF.

This clone was observed a single time. The chain links TRBV5-4 to TRBJ1-1; D unresolved. CDR3 size: 14 residues. V was shortened by 6 bases and J by 4 bases, with 16 bases between the two germline ends. In germline, CDR1 is SGHNT, CDR2 YYREEE (reference sequence). CDR3 sequence (DNA): TGTGCCAGCAACCCAGCCGGGAGGGCCACTGAAGCTTTCTTT. It specifies CASNPAGRATEAFF. The full variable domain, completed using reference TRBV5-4 and TRBJ1-1, is ETGVTQSPTHLIKTRGQQVTLRCSSQSGHNTVSWYQQALGQGPQFIFQYYREEENGRGNFPPRFSGLQFPNYSSELNVNALELDDSALYLCASNPAGRATEAFFGQGTRLTVV.

The V gene is TRBV9, the J gene TRBJ2-2; D perhaps matches TRBD2 (5 bases). The V end was cut by 3 bases, the J end by 2 bases, with 14 bases between. This CDR3 spans 16 amino acids. Per the germline V gene, CDR1 is SGDLS and CDR2 is YYNGEE. The CDR3: CASSARPGINTGELFF. CDR3 nucleotide sequence: TGTGCCAGCAGCGCCCGCCCCGGGATTAACACCGGGGAGCTGTTTTTT.

This rearrangement joins TRBV7-2 to TRBJ2-5, with D perhaps TRBD2 (6 bases). Germline V lookup: CDR1 SGHTA, CDR2 FQGNSA. The CDR3 is 13 amino acids. Trimming took 5 bases from V and 5 from J, leaving 12 bases between them. CDR3: CASSRDSGETQYF. The CDR3 nucleotides are TGTGCCAGCAGCCGGGACTCTGGGGAGACCCAGTACTTC. The whole variable domain, remainder taken from reference TRBV7-2 and TRBJ2-5, is GAGVSQSPSNKVTEKGKDVELRCDPISGHTALYWYRQSLGQGLEFLIYFQGNSAPDKSGLPSDRFSAERTGGSVSTLTIQRTQQEDSAVYLCASSRDSGETQYFGPGTRLLVL.

CDR3 nucleotide sequence: TGCGCCAGCAGCCCGGGACTAGCGGGGAACACAGATACGCAGTATTTT. Amino acids: CASSPGLAGNTDTQYF. The chain joins TRBV5-1 to TRBJ2-3; 13 bases are a match to TRBD2. V trimming: 4 bases; J trimming: 2 bases; junction bases outside the gene matches: 4. CDR3 length: 16 residues. Looked up from germline, CDR1 is SGHRS and CDR2 is YFSETQ.

The chain couples TRBV7-3 to TRBJ2-2, with 7 bases that match TRBD2. There are 15 residues in the CDR3. Germline loops: CDR1 SGHTA, CDR2 FQGTGA. Losses at the gene ends were 5 bases for V and 4 bases for J; bases not matched to a gene: 7. The CDR3 sequence: CASSRTSQGTGELFF. The CDR3 bases are TGTGCCAGCAGCCGGACTAGTCAGGGCACCGGGGAGCTGTTTTTT.